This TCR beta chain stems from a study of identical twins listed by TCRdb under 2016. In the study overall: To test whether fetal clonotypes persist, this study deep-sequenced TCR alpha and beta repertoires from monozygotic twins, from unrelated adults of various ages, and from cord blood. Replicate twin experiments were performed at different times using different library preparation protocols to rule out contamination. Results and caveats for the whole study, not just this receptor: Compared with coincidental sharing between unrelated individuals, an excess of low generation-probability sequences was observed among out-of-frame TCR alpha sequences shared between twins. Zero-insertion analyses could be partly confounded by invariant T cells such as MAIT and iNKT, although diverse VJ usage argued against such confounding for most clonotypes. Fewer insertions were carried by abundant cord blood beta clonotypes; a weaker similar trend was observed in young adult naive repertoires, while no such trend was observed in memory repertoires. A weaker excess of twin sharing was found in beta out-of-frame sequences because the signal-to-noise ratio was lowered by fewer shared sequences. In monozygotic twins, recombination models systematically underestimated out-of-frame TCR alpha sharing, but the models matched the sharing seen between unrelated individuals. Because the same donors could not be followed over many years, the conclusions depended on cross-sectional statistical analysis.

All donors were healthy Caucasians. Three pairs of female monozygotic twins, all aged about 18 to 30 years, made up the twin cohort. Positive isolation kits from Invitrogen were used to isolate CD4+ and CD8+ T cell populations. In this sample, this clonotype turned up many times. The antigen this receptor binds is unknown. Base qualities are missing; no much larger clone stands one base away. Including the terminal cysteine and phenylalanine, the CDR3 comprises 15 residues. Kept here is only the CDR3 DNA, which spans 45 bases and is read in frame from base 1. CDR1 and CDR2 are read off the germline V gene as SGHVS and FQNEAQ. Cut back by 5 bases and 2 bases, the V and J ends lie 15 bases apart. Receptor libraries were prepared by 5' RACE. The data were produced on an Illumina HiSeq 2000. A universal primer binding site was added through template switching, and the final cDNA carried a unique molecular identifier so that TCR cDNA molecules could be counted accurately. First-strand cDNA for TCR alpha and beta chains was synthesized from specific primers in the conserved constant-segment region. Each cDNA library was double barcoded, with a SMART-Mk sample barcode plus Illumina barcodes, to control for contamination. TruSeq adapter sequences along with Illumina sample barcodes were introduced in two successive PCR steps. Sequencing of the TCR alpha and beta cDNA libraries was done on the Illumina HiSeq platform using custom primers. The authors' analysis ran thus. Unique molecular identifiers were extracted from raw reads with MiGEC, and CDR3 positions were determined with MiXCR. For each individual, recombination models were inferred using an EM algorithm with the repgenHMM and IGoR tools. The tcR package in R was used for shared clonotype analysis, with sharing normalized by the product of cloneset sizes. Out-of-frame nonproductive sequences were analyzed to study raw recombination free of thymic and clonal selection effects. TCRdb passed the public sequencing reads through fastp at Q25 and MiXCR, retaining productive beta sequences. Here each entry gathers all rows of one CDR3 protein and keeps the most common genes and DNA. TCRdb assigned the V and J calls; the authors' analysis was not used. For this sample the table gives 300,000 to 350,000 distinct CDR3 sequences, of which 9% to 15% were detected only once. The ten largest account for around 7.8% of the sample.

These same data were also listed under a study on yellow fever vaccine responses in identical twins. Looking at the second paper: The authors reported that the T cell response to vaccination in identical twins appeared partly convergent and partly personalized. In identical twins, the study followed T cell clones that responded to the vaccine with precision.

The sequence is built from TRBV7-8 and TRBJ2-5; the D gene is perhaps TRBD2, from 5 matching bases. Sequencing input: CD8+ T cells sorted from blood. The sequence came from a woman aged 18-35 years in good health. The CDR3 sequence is CASSPPPTTQETQYF. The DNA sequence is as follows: TGTGCCAGCAGCCCCCCCCCGACTACTCAAGAGACCCAGTACTTC.